These 20 T cell receptor beta chains originate from one sample sequenced in a study of cytomegalovirus exposure and HLA in healthy donors. In the PCR, 60 Vbeta and 13 Jbeta primers were used. The repertoire was sequenced with immunoSEQ multiplex PCR; TCRdb's copy has only in-frame clones and lacks some. This sample has roughly 88,000 clones, with about two thirds found just once. The specimen sequenced was PBMCs. These receptors came from a man aged 45-65 years in good health and CMV-seronegative.

This clone occurred a few times. This chain uses TRBV6-1 with TRBJ2-3; 8 nucleotides match TRBD2. Germline CDR1 and CDR2: MNHNS and SASEGT. V trimming: 0 bases; J trimming: 6 bases; junction bases outside the gene matches: 8. The CDR3 extends over 16 amino acids. CDR3 sequence: CASSEAGTGGRDTQYF. For the CDR3, the DNA is TGTGCCAGCAGTGAAGCAGGAACGGGGGGGAGGGATACGCAGTATTTT.

This clone has more than one count but fewer than ten. The chain carries TRBV6-1 and TRBJ2-1; D is perhaps TRBD1 (5 bases). This CDR3 region has 14 residues. Germline V lookup: CDR1 MNHNS, CDR2 SASEGT. Trimming cost V 0 bases and J 8 bases, with 11 bases left between them. The CDR3 bases are TGTGCCAGCAGTGAAGCGGGGCAGCCTTATGAGCAGTTCTTC. It codes for CASSEAGQPYEQFF.

There are a few counts of this clone. This sequence joins TRBV19 and TRBJ1-5, with unresolved D. V lost 3 bases to trimming and J lost 4 bases, with 7 bases between them. CDR3 size: 13 residues. In germline, CDR1 is LNHDA, CDR2 SQIVND (reference sequence). The CDR3, as DNA: TGTGCCAGTAGTATTATCGGGAATCAGCCCCAGCATTTT. It translates to CASSIIGNQPQHF.

The V gene is TRBV6-5, the J gene TRBJ2-2; D gene uncertain. V dropped 4 bases and J dropped 5 bases, with 14 bases sitting between them. The V gene's germline CDR1 is MNHEY and CDR2 SVGAGI. CDR3 size: 15 residues. CDR3 nucleotide sequence: TGTGCCAGCAGTTTCTCGGAACAGTTAACCGGGGAGCTGTTTTTT. It translates to CASSFSEQLTGELFF.

This clone came up a few times. The V gene is TRBV5-4, the J gene TRBJ1-4; 12 positions agree with TRBD1. In germline, CDR1 is SGHNT, CDR2 YYREEE (reference sequence). The CDR3 extends over 17 amino acids. V shed 0 bases, J shed 2 bases, and the junction held 2 bases outside the gene matches. The CDR3 DNA reads as TGTGCCAGCAGCTTGGGGGGGACAGGGGGCACTAATGAAAAACTGTTTTTT. Translation gives CASSLGGTGGTNEKLFF.

Only a few counts were recorded for this clone. This rearrangement joins TRBV11-3 to TRBJ2-3; the D gene is possibly TRBD1 (5 bases). Germline CDR1 and CDR2: SGHNT and YENEEA. The CDR3 runs 13 residues. V was cut by 4 bases and J by 10 bases, with 15 bases left in between. Here the CDR3 reads CASSSTNQGAQYF. The CDR3 DNA reads as TGTGCCAGCAGCTCGACAAATCAGGGTGCGCAGTATTTT.

The rearrangement joins TRBV28 to TRBJ1-2; D uncertain. CDR3 length equals 15 residues. V gave up 1 base and J gave up 0 bases, with 9 bases separating them. Germline assignment: CDR1 MDHEN and CDR2 SYDVKM. In DNA form, the CDR3 reads TGTGCCAGCAGTTTATCGCAGGCGACTAACTATGGCTACACCTTC. Translated, it gives CASSLSQATNYGYTF.

The chain couples TRBV28 to TRBJ1-1; 8 nucleotides agree with TRBD1. CDR3 length: 13 amino acids. The germline CDR1 and CDR2 sequences are MDHEN and SYDVKM. Trimming took 4 bases from V and 5 from J; bases not matched to a gene: 3. The CDR3 sequence: CASSWTGLTEAFF. DNA for the CDR3: TGTGCCAGCAGTTGGACAGGGCTAACTGAAGCTTTCTTT. Together with reference TRBV28 and TRBJ1-1, the CDR3 gives the full variable domain: DVKVTQSSRYLVKRTGEKVFLECVQDMDHENMFWYRQDPGLGLRLIYFSYDVKMKEKGDIPEGYSVSREKKERFSLILESASTNQTSMYLCASSWTGLTEAFFGQGTRLTVV.

J is TRBJ1-5 and V is TRBV19; unclear D gene. Trimming shortened V by 3 bases and J by 0 bases, and 9 bases separated the two germline ends. Germline V gives CDR1 LNHDA, CDR2 SQIVND (reference sequence). The CDR3 has 15 residues. The CDR3 spells CASSIWQFSNQPQHF. In nucleotides, the CDR3 is TGTGCCAGTAGTATTTGGCAATTTAGCAATCAGCCCCAGCATTTT.

The chain has TRBV10-3 and TRBJ1-3, with D perhaps TRBD1 (6 bases). The CDR3 length is 14 residues. V lost 9 bases and J 3 bases, leaving 15 bases between the germline ends. Looked up from germline, CDR1 is ENHRY and CDR2 is SYGVKD. For the CDR3, the DNA is TGTGCCATAGGCCGAAGGGGGAGTGGAAACACCATATATTTT. Translated: CAIGRRGSGNTIYF.

Points on this clone: The germline gene is not matched at one end of the junction; a read error may be the cause. Other nucleotide sequences in the sample specify the same CDR3. The genes are TRBV5-1 and TRBJ1-1; no definite D call. Germline-derived CDR1 and CDR2 are SGHRS and YFSETQ. This CDR3 is built from 13 residues. CDR3 nucleotides: TGCGCCAGCAGCGATAGCCTCCACACCGAAGCTTTCTTT. This codes for CASSDSLHTEAFF.

The CDR3 sequence: CASSYGRGITNEKLFF. CDR3 in DNA: TGTGCCAGCAGTTATGGCAGGGGGATCACTAATGAAAAACTGTTTTTT. The chain uses TRBV27 and TRBJ1-4; 7 bases are shared with TRBD1. The CDR3 is 16 residues long. The V gene's germline CDR1 is MNHEY and CDR2 SMNVEV (reference sequence). J was trimmed by 2 bases and V by 4 bases; bases with no gene match: 7.

The rearrangement joins TRBV9 to TRBJ2-7; no clear D gene. The V and J ends lost 3 bases and 0 bases respectively, with 16 bases between them. Germline CDR1 is SGDLS and CDR2 is YYNGEE. The CDR3 is 16 residues long. The CDR3 region is CASSAHRTSSSYEQYF. As DNA, the CDR3 is TGTGCCAGCAGCGCCCACAGAACCTCAAGCTCCTACGAGCAGTACTTC. Based on the CDR3 plus reference TRBV9 and TRBJ2-7, the full variable domain is DSGVTQTPKHLITATGQRVTLRCSPRSGDLSVYWYQQSLDQGLQFLIQYYNGEERAKGNILERFSAQQFPDLHSELNLSSLELGDSALYFCASSAHRTSSSYEQYFGPGTRLTVT.

This CDR3 is CASSQGGRGTDTQYF. For the CDR3, the DNA is TGTGCCAGCAGCCAGGGGGGCAGGGGGACAGATACGCAGTATTTT. This chain connects TRBV5-6 to TRBJ2-3, with a possible D match to TRBD1 (7 bases). The V and J ends lost 4 bases and 3 bases respectively, with 15 bases between them. The germline V gene encodes CDR1 SGHDT and CDR2 YYEEEE. CDR3 length: 15 residues.

The V and J genes are TRBV5-1 and TRBJ2-3, with 8 bases aligning to TRBD2. The CDR3 is 15 amino acids. After removal of 0 bases from V and 5 bases from J, the junction contained 5 bases not matched to a gene. Germline V gene lookup returns CDR1 SGHRS and CDR2 YFSETQ. The CDR3 sequence is CASSLEGLAGDTQYF. DNA for the CDR3: TGCGCCAGCAGCTTGGAAGGGCTAGCGGGAGATACGCAGTATTTT.

The chain recombines TRBV19 with TRBJ1-5; perhaps TRBD1 as D (6 bases). The germline V gene has CDR1 LNHDA and CDR2 SQIVND (reference sequence). The CDR3 has 12 amino acids. V was pared by 6 bases and J by 4 bases, with 7 bases between. CDR3 region: CASSQGNQPQHF. The CDR3 region has the DNA TGTGCCAGTAGCCAGGGGAATCAGCCCCAGCATTTT. Combining the CDR3 with reference TRBV19 and TRBJ1-5 gives the whole variable domain DGGITQSPKYLFRKEGQNVTLSCEQNLNHDAMYWYRQDPGQGLRLIYYSQIVNDFQKGDIAEGYSVSREKKESFPLTVTSAQKNPTAFYLCASSQGNQPQHFGDGTRLSIL.

The chain is built from TRBV29-1 and TRBJ2-3; the D gene is possibly TRBD2 (5 bases). The V end was cut by 5 bases, the J end by 7 bases, with 16 bases between. The CDR3 runs to 13 residues. Germline assignment: CDR1 SQVTM and CDR2 ANQGSEA. In nucleotides, the CDR3 is TGCAGCGTTTTACTACTCCCGGGGAATACGCAGTATTTT. Protein product: CSVLLLPGNTQYF.

The V and J genes are TRBV4-1 and TRBJ1-1; D perhaps matches TRBD1 (6 bases). The germline V gene has CDR1 MGHRA and CDR2 YSYEKL. This CDR3 comprises 14 residues. V was cut by 4 bases and J by 4 bases, with 13 bases left in between. Here the CDR3 DNA reads TGCGCCAGCAGCCCATTACAGGGAACCACTGAAGCTTTCTTT. Translated, it gives CASSPLQGTTEAFF.

The chain is built from TRBV5-1 and TRBJ1-4, with D uncertain. The CDR3 consists of 15 residues. The germline CDR1 and CDR2 sequences are SGHRS and YFSETQ. V was pared by 0 bases and J by 0 bases, with 6 bases between. CDR3: CASSLGSATNEKLFF. CDR3 DNA: TGCGCCAGCAGCTTGGGGTCAGCAACTAATGAAAAACTGTTTTTT.

As to this clone: The same CDR3 is also encoded by other DNA sequences in this sample. This chain joins TRBV2 and TRBJ1-1; tentatively, D is TRBD1 (6 bases). The CDR3 extends over 11 amino acids. From germline, CDR1 is SNHLY and CDR2 FYNNEI. V gave up 9 bases and J gave up 5 bases, with 10 bases separating them. The CDR3 DNA is TGTGCCAGTTTAGGGGGAACTGAAGCTTTCTTT. It encodes CASLGGTEAFF.